One TCR beta chain is described in this entry. The data derive from a study of blood T cell repertoires in COVID-19. Study information: Acute-phase and convalescent COVID-19 samples originated in the United States, Italy and Spain.

V dropped 4 bases and J dropped 4; count of bases not matched to a gene: 2. This CDR3 comprises 13 residues. From germline, CDR1 is MNHEY and CDR2 SMNVEV (reference sequence). The protocol was immunoSEQ multiplex PCR, while the TCRdb copy is restricted to in-frame clones and leaves out a portion. The data hold 90,000 to 120,000 clones, with 80% to 90% observed a single time. The receptor was isolated from a human donor in a cohort sampled during active COVID-19. The sequenced sample consisted of peripheral blood. The chain is built from TRBV27 and TRBJ2-7, with 9 bases aligning to TRBD1. The CDR3 nucleotides read TGTGCCAGCAGTTGGGACAGGGCGTACGAGCAGTACTTC. Translation gives CASSWDRAYEQYF.